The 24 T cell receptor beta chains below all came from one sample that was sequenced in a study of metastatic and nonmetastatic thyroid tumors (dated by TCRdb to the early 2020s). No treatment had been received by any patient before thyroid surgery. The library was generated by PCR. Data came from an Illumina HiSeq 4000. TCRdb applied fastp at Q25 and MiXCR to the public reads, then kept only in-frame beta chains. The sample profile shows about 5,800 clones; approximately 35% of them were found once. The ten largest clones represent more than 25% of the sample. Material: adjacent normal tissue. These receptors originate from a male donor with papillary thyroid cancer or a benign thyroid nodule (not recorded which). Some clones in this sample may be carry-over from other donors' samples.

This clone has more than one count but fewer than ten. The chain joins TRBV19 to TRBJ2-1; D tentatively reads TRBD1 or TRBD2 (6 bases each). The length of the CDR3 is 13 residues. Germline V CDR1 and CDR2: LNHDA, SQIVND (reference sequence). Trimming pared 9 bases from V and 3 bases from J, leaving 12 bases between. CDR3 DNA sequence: TGTGCCAGAGGGGGGACACACTACAATGAGCAGTTCTTC. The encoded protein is CARGGTHYNEQFF.

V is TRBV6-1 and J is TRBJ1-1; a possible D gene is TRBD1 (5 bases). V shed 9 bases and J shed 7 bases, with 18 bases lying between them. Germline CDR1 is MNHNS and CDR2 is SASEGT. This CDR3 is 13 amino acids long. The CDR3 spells CASPPRDEGEAFF. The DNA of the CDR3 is TGTGCCAGTCCCCCCCGGGACGAAGGTGAAGCTTTCTTT.

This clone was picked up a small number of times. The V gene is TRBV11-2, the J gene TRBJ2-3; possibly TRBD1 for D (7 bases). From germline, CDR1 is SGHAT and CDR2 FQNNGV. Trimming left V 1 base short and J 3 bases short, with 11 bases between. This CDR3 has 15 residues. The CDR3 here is CASSLGAGGTDTQYF. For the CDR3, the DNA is TGTGCCAGCAGCTTAGGGGCAGGGGGGACAGATACGCAGTATTTT.

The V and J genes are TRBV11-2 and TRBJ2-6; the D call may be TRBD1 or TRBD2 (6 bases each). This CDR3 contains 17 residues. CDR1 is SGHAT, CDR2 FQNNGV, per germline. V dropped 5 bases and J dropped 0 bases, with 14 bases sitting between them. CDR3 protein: CASSRGQGSSGANVLTF. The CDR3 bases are TGTGCCAGCAGCCGGGGGCAGGGGAGCTCTGGGGCCAACGTCCTGACTTTC.

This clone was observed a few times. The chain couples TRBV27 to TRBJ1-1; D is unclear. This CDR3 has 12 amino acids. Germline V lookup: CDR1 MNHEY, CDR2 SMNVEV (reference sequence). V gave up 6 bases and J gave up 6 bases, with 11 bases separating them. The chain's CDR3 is CASRYIGSEAFF. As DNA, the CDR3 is TGTGCCAGCAGATATATAGGTTCTGAAGCTTTCTTT.

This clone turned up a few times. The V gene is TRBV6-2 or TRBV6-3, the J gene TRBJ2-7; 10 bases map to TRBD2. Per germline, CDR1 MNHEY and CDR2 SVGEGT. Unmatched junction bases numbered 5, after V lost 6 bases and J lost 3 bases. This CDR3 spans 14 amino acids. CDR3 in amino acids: CASRPLAGVYEQYF. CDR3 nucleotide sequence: TGTGCCAGCAGGCCGCTAGCGGGAGTCTACGAGCAGTACTTC.

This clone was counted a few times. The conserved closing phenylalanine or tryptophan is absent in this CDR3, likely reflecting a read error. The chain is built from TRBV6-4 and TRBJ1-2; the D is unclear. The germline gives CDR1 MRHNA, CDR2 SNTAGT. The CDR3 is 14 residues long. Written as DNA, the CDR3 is TGTGACAGCAGTGGATCTTTAGATAACTATGGCTACACCTTA. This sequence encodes CDSSGSLDNYGYTL.

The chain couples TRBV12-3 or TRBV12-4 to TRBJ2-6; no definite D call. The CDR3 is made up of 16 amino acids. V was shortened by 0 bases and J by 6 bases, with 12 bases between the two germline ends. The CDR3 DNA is TGTGCCAGCAGTTTAGCGGGATTGAAACAGGCCAACGTCCTGACTTTC. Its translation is CASSLAGLKQANVLTF.

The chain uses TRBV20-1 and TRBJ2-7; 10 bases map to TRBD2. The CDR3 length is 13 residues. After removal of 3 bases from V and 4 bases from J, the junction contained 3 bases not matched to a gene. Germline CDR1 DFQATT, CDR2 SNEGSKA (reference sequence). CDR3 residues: CSASPSGRYEQYF. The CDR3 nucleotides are TGCAGTGCTAGCCCTAGCGGGAGATACGAGCAGTACTTC.

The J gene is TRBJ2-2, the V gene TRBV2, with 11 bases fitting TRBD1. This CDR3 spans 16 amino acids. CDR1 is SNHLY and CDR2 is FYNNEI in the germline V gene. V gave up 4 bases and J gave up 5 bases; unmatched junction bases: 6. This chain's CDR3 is CASSGGQGARTGELFF. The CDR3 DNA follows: TGTGCCAGCAGTGGCGGACAGGGGGCTCGGACCGGGGAGCTGTTTTTT.

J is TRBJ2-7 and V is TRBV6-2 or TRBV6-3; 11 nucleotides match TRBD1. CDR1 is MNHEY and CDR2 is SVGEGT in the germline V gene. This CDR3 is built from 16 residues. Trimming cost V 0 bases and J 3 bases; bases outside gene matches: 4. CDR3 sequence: CASSYSPGQGGYEQYF. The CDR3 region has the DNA TGTGCCAGCAGTTACTCTCCGGGACAGGGGGGCTACGAGCAGTACTTC.

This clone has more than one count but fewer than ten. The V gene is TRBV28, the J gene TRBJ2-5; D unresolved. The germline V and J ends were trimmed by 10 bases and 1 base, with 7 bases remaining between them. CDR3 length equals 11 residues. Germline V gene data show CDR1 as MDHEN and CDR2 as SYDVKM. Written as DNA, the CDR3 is TGTGCCACACAGCTCCAAGAGACCCAGTACTTC. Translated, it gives CATQLQETQYF. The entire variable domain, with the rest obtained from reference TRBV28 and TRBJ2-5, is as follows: DVKVTQSSRYLVKRTGEKVFLECVQDMDHENMFWYRQDPGLGLRLIYFSYDVKMKEKGDIPEGYSVSREKKERFSLILESASTNQTSMYLCATQLQETQYFGPGTRLLVL.

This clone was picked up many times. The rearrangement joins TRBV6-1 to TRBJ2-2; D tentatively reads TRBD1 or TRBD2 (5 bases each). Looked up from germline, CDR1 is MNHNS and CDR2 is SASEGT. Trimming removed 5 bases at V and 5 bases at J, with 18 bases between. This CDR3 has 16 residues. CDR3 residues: CASSRSPGTGTGELFF. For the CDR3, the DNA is TGTGCCAGCAGTCGAAGTCCCGGGACGGGGACCGGGGAGCTGTTTTTT.

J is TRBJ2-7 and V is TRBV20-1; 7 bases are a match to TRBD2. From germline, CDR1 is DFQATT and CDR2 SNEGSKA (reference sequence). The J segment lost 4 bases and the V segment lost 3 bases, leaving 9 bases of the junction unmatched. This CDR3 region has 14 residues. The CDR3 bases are TGCAGTGCTAGTGGTGGGAGGGCCTTATACGAGCAGTACTTC. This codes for CSASGGRALYEQYF.

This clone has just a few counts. In nucleotides, the CDR3 is TGTGCCAGCAGTCTCCAGGGGGCGAGGTCCTACGAGCAGTACTTC. It translates to CASSLQGARSYEQYF. The chain joins TRBV27 to TRBJ2-7; 8 positions agree with TRBD1. Trimming removed 5 bases from V and 1 base from J; junction bases left unmatched: 7. CDR1 is MNHEY, CDR2 SMNVEV, per germline (reference sequence). CDR3 length: 15 amino acids.

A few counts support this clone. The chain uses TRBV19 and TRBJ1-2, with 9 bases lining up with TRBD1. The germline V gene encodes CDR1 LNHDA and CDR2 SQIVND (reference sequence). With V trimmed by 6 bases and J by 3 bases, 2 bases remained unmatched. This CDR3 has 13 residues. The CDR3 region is CASSRQGDYGYTF. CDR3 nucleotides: TGTGCCAGTAGCAGACAGGGGGACTATGGCTACACCTTC.

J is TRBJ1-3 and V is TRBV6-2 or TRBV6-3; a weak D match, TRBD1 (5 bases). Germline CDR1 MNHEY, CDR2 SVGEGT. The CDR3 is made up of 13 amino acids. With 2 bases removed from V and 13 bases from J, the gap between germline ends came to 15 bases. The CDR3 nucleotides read TGTGCCAGCAGTTACAGTCCGGGACCTATGATATATTTT. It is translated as CASSYSPGPMIYF.

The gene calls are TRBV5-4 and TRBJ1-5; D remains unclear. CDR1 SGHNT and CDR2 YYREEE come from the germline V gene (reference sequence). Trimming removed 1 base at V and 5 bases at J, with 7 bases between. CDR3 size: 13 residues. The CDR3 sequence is CASSLKPDQPQHF. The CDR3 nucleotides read TGTGCCAGCAGCTTGAAGCCAGATCAGCCCCAGCATTTT. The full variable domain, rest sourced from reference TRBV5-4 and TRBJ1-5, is ETGVTQSPTHLIKTRGQQVTLRCSSQSGHNTVSWYQQALGQGPQFIFQYYREEENGRGNFPPRFSGLQFPNYSSELNVNALELDDSALYLCASSLKPDQPQHFGDGTRLSIL.

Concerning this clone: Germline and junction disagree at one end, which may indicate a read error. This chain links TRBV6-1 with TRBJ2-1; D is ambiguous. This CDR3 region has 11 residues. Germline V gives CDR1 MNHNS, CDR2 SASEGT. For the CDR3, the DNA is TGTGCCAGCAGACTCCACAATGAGCATTTCTTC. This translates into CASRLHNEHFF.

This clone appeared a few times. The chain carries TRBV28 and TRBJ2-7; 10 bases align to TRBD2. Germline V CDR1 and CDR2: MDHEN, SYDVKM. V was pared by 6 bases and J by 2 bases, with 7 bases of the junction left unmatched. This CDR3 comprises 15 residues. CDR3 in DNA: TGTGCCAGCAGGGGAGCGGGAGGGCGCCCCTACGAGCAGTACTTC. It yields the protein CASRGAGGRPYEQYF.

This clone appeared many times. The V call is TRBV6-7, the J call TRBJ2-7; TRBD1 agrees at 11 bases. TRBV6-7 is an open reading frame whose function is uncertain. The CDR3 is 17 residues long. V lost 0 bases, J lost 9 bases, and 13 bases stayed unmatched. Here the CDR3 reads CASSYSGPGQGVFWQYF. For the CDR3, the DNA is TGTGCCAGCAGTTACTCGGGACCGGGACAGGGGGTATTCTGGCAGTACTTC.

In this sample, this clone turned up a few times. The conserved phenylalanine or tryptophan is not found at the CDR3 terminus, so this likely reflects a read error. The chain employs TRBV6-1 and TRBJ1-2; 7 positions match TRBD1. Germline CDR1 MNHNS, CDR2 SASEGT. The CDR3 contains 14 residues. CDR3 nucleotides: TGCGCCAGCAGCCAGGACAGGTGGGGGCATGGCTACACCCTC. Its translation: CASSQDRWGHGYTL.

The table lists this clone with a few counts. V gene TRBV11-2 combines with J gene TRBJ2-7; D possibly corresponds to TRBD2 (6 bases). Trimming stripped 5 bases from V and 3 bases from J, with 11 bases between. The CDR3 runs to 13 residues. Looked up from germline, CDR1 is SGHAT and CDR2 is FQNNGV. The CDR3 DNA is TGTGCCAGCAGCCCGGCGGGACTCTACGAGCAGTACTTC. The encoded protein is CASSPAGLYEQYF.

In DNA, the CDR3 is TGTGCCAGCAGGGGGTGGTGGGAGACCCAGTACTTC. Translating gives CASRGWWETQYF. The V and J genes are TRBV6-1 and TRBJ2-5, with D hard to call. Germline values: CDR1 MNHNS, CDR2 SASEGT. The CDR3 length is 12 residues. The V end lost 6 bases, the J end lost 5 bases, and 10 bases lay between the germline ends.